The source of this T cell receptor (beta chain) is a study of cytomegalovirus exposure and HLA in healthy donors. Whole-study results and caveats: Accurate prediction of most subjects' HLA-A and HLA-B alleles from TCR beta sequences was reported. Most TCR sequences proved rare, with some public TCRs found in many donors. A later analysis showed that HLA-associated TCR beta chains had undergone more clonal expansion than equally common others.

Germline assignment: CDR1 SGHTA and CDR2 FQGNSA. V lost 5 bases, J lost 7 bases, and 11 bases stayed unmatched. This CDR3 has 16 residues. This clone was recorded once. The antigen is unknown. Both 60 Vbeta primers and 13 Jbeta primers went into the PCR. The assay was immunoSEQ multiplex PCR, and TCRdb's table has in-frame clones only and misses some. The profile shows over 150,000 clones, over 60% of them singletons. The chain uses TRBV7-2 and TRBJ2-1, with 10 bases matching TRBD2. The sample was PBMCs. This clonotype was obtained from a woman younger than 45 in good health and CMV-seronegative. The CDR3: CASSPRASGSGNEQFF. In DNA form, the CDR3 reads TGTGCCAGCAGCCCCCGGGCTAGCGGGAGTGGGAATGAGCAGTTCTTC. The full variable domain, completed using reference TRBV7-2 and TRBJ2-1, is GAGVSQSPSNKVTEKGKDVELRCDPISGHTALYWYRQSLGQGLEFLIYFQGNSAPDKSGLPSDRFSAERTGGSVSTLTIQRTQQEDSAVYLCASSPRASGSGNEQFFGPGTRLTVL.